The clone carrying this T cell receptor beta chain was counted many times. The V end was cut by 1 base, the J end by 7 bases, with 8 bases between. Germline values: CDR1 SGHTA, CDR2 FQGNSA. The CDR3 consists of 13 residues. This entry belongs to a study of T cells in Graves' hyperthyroidism and ophthalmopathy. Hyperthyroidism of Graves' type that showed no ophthalmopathy progression within 18 months was stable. Exclusion of a patient resulted from uncontrolled infection, other autoimmune disease, pregnancy or lactation. Clinical symptoms, serum thyroxine, TRAb, thyroid ultrasound and orbital computed tomography informed diagnoses. There were TCR beta CDR3 regions amplified from RNA transcripts. The study used the HTBI primer set for a first-round RT-PCR of the TCR CDR3. TCRdb used MiXCR to reprocess the multiplex PCR reads, holding one entry per CDR3 protein. Among over 200,000 distinct CDR3 sequences, around 20% were seen once, and the ten largest hold roughly 44%.

The clonotype comes from a man aged 35 to 55 with Graves' hyperthyroidism. The chain has TRBV7-2 and TRBJ1-5; D not resolved. The source material was blood. CDR3 DNA sequence: TGTGCCAGCAGCTTAGGGCTCTGGCAGCCCCAGCATTTT. Translation gives CASSLGLWQPQHF. Drawing the rest from reference TRBV7-2 and TRBJ1-5, the complete variable domain is GAGVSQSPSNKVTEKGKDVELRCDPISGHTALYWYRQSLGQGLEFLIYFQGNSAPDKSGLPSDRFSAERTGGSVSTLTIQRTQQEDSAVYLCASSLGLWQPQHFGDGTRLSIL.